This T cell receptor beta chain derives from a study of technical replicates of blood from several donors. CDR3 length equals 12 residues. Per the germline V gene, CDR1 is MDHEN and CDR2 is SYDVKM. V was clipped by 7 bases and J by 7 bases, with 14 bases between them. Assay used: immunoSEQ multiplex PCR; TCRdb lists only in-frame clones, some missing. Here the sample spans fewer than 90,000 clones, approximately 96% being singletons. The chain combines TRBV28 with TRBJ2-7; tentatively, D is TRBD1 (6 bases). Sample: T cells isolated from PBMCs. The receptor comes from a human donor in good health. CDR3 protein: CASTRQAREQYF. The CDR3, as DNA: TGTGCCAGCACGCGACAGGCTCGGGAGCAGTACTTC.